The clone carrying this TCR delta chain was seen only a few times. This likely stems from a read error, as it lies one base from a far larger clone. The sample carries other DNA sequences with the same CDR3. From germline, CDR1 is TSWWSYY and CDR2 QGS. The ends were cut back, 4 bases at V and 0 bases at J, with 42 bases in the middle. CDR3 length equals 25 residues. TCRdb fed the PCR reads to CATT. Of around 4,000 delta-chain clones listed, roughly a quarter were seen once; the top ten hold 55% to 75%. This sample stems from a study of human gamma delta and Vdelta1 T cells. The chain links TRDV1 to TRDJ1; D tentatively fits TRDD2 or TRDD3 (5 bases each). Material: naive CD27+ Vdelta1 gamma-delta T cells from blood. The clonotype originates from a human donor in good health. Written as DNA, the CDR3 is TGTGCTCTTGGGGGCATCTCAGCCCTGGCCTTCTTACGTTTAGGGCCCCTGGATAACACCGATAAACTCATCTTT. Encoded protein: CALGGISALAFLRLGPLDNTDKLIF.